Shown below are 31 T cell receptor beta chains from a single sample sequenced in a study of CD8+ T cells in alopecia areata. TCR sequencing used cDNA made by reverse transcription of extracted RNA. Clones were read by immunoSEQ multiplex PCR, and TCRdb kept only the in-frame ones, dropping some. Singletons are absent from the sample, which has around 100,000 clones. Sequencing used lesional skin. Receptor source: a C3H/HeJ mouse with alopecia areata. As its MHC haplotype, the strain has H2-k.

In this sample, this clone turned up a few times. Gene names and germline refer to mouse. The DNA ends 4 residues before the CDR3 does, and the rest of the CDR3 is filled in from the germline J gene. The chain uses TRBV19 and TRBJ2-7; 9 nucleotides agree with TRBD2. Unmatched junction bases numbered 3, after V lost 2 bases and J lost 0 bases. The CDR3 sequence is 15 residues long. The V gene's germline CDR1 is FNHDT and CDR2 SITEND (reference sequence). The covered CDR3 bases are TGTGCCAGCAGTATTCTCTGGGGGGGCTCCTAT. Amino acids: CASSILWGGSY. The complete CDR3 reads CASSILWGGSYEQYF.

Comment on this clone: Each gene name is a mouse one. Read coverage stops 4 residues before the CDR3 terminus; the germline J gene supplies the remainder. The chain employs TRBV13-3 and TRBJ2-1; 7 positions match TRBD2. The CDR3 runs to 16 residues. Trimming removed 0 bases from V and 3 bases from J; junction bases left unmatched: 6. Looked up from germline, CDR1 is NNHDY and CDR2 is SYVADS. The CDR3 sequence is CASSDAGWGVYAEQFF. CDR3 DNA, as far as it was read: TGTGCCAGCAGTGATGCCGGGTGGGGGGTCTATGCT.

This clone came up many times. Gene names and germline match the mouse. The read ends 4 residues early relative to the CDR3; the germline J gene fills the gap. This rearrangement joins TRBV13-3 to TRBJ2-3; 9 bases match TRBD1. Trimming cost V 2 bases and J 1 base; bases outside gene matches: 2. The V gene's germline CDR1 is NNHDY and CDR2 SYVADS. The CDR3 totals 15 residues. The part of the CDR3 DNA that was read is TGTGCCAGCAGTGAACAGGGGGCGGGTGCAGAA. Translation: CASSEQGAGAE. In full, the CDR3 is CASSEQGAGAETLYF.

Points on this clone: Gene labels here are mouse ones. The missing CDR3 end, 4 residues past where the read stops, is filled in from the germline J gene. The chain couples TRBV5 to TRBJ2-7; 8 bases are a match to TRBD2. This CDR3 is 15 amino acids long. Germline trimming cut 0 bases from V and 3 bases from J; bases unmatched to any gene: 4. Germline V gene data show CDR1 as LGHNA and CDR2 as YNLKQL (reference sequence). CDR3 DNA (partial): TGTGCCAGCAGCCAAGATCACTGGGGGTTCTAT. This encodes CASSQDHWGFY. The whole CDR3 sequence is CASSQDHWGFYEQYF.

There are a few counts of this clone. These gene names are mouse names. The sequence runs out 4 residues before the end of the CDR3; the remainder is reconstructed from the germline J gene. This chain connects TRBV13-3 to TRBJ2-2; TRBD1 aligns across 8 bases. Germline assignment: CDR1 NNHDY and CDR2 SYVADS. The CDR3 consists of 15 residues. Trimming removed 4 bases from V and 3 bases from J; junction bases left unmatched: 5. CDR3 in amino acids: CASSPGQGHTGQLYF. The sequenced part of the CDR3 DNA is TGTGCCAGCAGTCCCGGACAGGGCCACACCGGG.

As to this clone: Gene names denote mouse genes. The read gets to within 4 residues of the CDR3 end, and the germline J gene fills in the rest. The chain combines TRBV13-1 with TRBJ2-7; 11 bases fit TRBD2. This CDR3 contains 18 residues. J was trimmed by 0 bases and V by 2 bases; bases with no gene match: 10. Germline V gives CDR1 NSHNY, CDR2 SYGAGN. The CDR3 reads CASSEGDWGGFLSYEQYF. The part of the CDR3 DNA that was read is TGTGCCAGCAGTGAGGGAGACTGGGGGGGATTCCTCTCCTAT.

Only a few counts were recorded for this clone. The gene names given are mouse names. The sequenced fragment ends 4 residues before the CDR3 boundary, so the rest is inferred from the germline J gene. The genes are TRBV1 and TRBJ1-4; 12 positions match TRBD1. Germline V gene data show CDR1 as NSQYPW and CDR2 as LRSPGD (reference sequence). The length of the CDR3 is 16 residues. Trimming at V came to 4 bases and at J to 3 bases, leaving 3 bases not matched to a gene. The CDR3 sequence is CTCSGGTGGPNERLFF. The CDR3 DNA, read in part, is TGCACCTGCAGTGGGGGGACAGGGGGCCCCAACGAA.

In its sample, this clone was seen a few times. The gene names given are mouse names. The CDR3 end lies 4 residues beyond the end of the read and is filled in from the germline J gene. The J gene is TRBJ2-1, the V gene TRBV13-1; D is perhaps TRBD1 (7 bases). CDR1 and CDR2 (germline): NSHNY, SYGAGN. The CDR3 loop spans 15 amino acids. The CDR3 is CASSEKGGGEAEQFF. The DNA read from the CDR3 is TGTGCCAGCAGTGAAAAAGGGGGCGGGGAGGCT.

This clone was counted between two and nine times. These gene names are mouse names. The chain's CDR3 is CASSDLGGRGAEQFF. The CDR3 DNA, read in part, is TGTGCCAGCAGTGATTTGGGGGGGCGGGGTGCT. The V gene is TRBV13-1, the J gene TRBJ2-1, with 9 bases that match TRBD2. From the germline J gene comes the end of the CDR3, since the read stops 4 residues before it. Germline CDR1 NSHNY, CDR2 SYGAGN. The V segment lost 1 base and the J segment 6 bases; nucleotides outside the gene matches: 5. This CDR3 comprises 15 residues.

This clone showed up many times. Any gene name here is a mouse gene name. The read falls 4 residues short of the CDR3 end, and the missing part is taken from the germline J gene. This chain links TRBV19 with TRBJ2-5; 9 bases align to TRBD1. The CDR3 spans 13 residues. Per germline, CDR1 FNHDT and CDR2 SITEND (reference sequence). Here the CDR3 reads CASSTGTGDTQYF. CDR3 DNA (partial): TGTGCCAGCAGTACCGGGACAGGGGAC.

On this clone: The listed TCRdb protein conflicts with the DNA translation at residue 12, and the protein shown is translated directly from the DNA. Genes here carry mouse names. The CDR3 extends 3 residues past the end of the read, so its final part is completed from the germline J gene. The chain is built from TRBV13-3 and TRBJ1-6; 7 positions agree with TRBD1. TRBJ1-6 is noted as an ORF with a role that remains uncertain. The germline CDR1 and CDR2 sequences are NNHDY and SYVADS. Unmatched junction bases numbered 5, after V lost 0 bases and J lost 8 bases. The CDR3 loop spans 15 amino acids. The sequenced CDR3 bases are TGTGCCAGCAGTGATGCAGGGGGGGCGCATTCGCCC. The encoded protein is CASSDAGGAHSP. The full CDR3 reads CASSDAGGAHSPLYF.

Only a few counts were recorded for this clone. Genes here carry mouse names. The read terminates 4 residues before the CDR3 end, so the remaining end is supplied by the germline J gene. Within the sample, other DNA sequences also encode this same CDR3. The chain has TRBV1 and TRBJ2-3, with D perhaps TRBD1 (5 bases). Trimming pared 0 bases from V and 0 bases from J, leaving 10 bases between. The CDR3 consists of 16 residues. The V gene's germline CDR1 is NSQYPW and CDR2 LRSPGD (reference sequence). The CDR3 protein is CTCSADLGQSAETLYF. The sequenced CDR3 bases are TGCACCTGCAGTGCAGATCTAGGACAAAGTGCAGAA. The full variable domain, its missing parts supplied by reference TRBV1 and TRBJ2-3, is VTLLEQNPRWRLVPRGQAVNLRCILKNSQYPWMSWYQQDLQKQLQWLFTLRSPGDKEVKSLPGADYLATRVTDTELRLQVANMSQGRTLYCTCSADLGQSAETLYFGSGTRLTVL.

With respect to this clone: Gene names refer to mouse genes. The sequenced fragment ends 4 residues before the CDR3 boundary, so the rest is inferred from the germline J gene. V gene TRBV13-3 combines with J gene TRBJ2-1; possibly TRBD2 for D (6 bases). The V end lost 2 bases, the J end lost 5 bases, and 11 bases lay between the germline ends. The CDR3 totals 14 residues. Germline V CDR1 and CDR2: NNHDY, SYVADS. The CDR3 DNA, read in part, is TGTGCCAGCAGTGAATGGGGGAGAAATGCT. Its protein product is CASSEWGRNA. The whole CDR3 sequence reads CASSEWGRNAEQFF.

Only a few counts were recorded for this clone. Here the gene names and germline are mouse. Coverage ceases 4 residues before the CDR3 finishes, and the germline J gene fills in the end. This rearrangement joins TRBV13-3 to TRBJ1-1, with a weak D call TRBD1 (6 bases). V lost 9 bases and J lost 3, with 12 bases in between. Germline assignment: CDR1 NNHDY and CDR2 SYVADS. The CDR3 is 12 amino acids. The CDR3 DNA, read in part, is TGTGCCAACACAGGGATACACACA. Translation: CANTGIHT. The CDR3 reads in full as CANTGIHTEVFF.

As regards this clone: Gene names denote mouse genes. The CDR3 goes on 4 residues after the read ends, and that part is filled in from the germline J gene. The gene calls are TRBV13-1 and TRBJ2-3, with 8 bases fitting TRBD1. The CDR3 length is 16 residues. CDR1 and CDR2 from the germline V gene are NSHNY and SYGAGN. The part of the CDR3 DNA that was read is TGTGCCAGCAGTGATGCTTTCCACAGGGGGGAAGAA. Translated, it gives CASSDAFHRGEE. In full, the CDR3 is CASSDAFHRGEETLYF.

Turning to this clone: The gene symbols are mouse symbols. The read falls 4 residues short of the CDR3 end, and the missing part is taken from the germline J gene. The chain links TRBV13-3 to TRBJ1-2; weak D call: TRBD1 (6 bases). Germline V gives CDR1 NNHDY, CDR2 SYVADS. V shed 3 bases and J shed 0 bases, with 12 bases lying between them. This CDR3 comprises 15 residues. The DNA read from the CDR3 is TGTGCCAGCAGTGGGGGACAAAAGACAAACTCC. Translated: CASSGGQKTNS. The whole CDR3 sequence reads CASSGGQKTNSDYTF.

This clone appeared a few times. Germline and genes here are mouse. The CDR3 is cut off 4 residues early in the read; its end comes from the germline J gene. This chain connects TRBV19 to TRBJ2-5; tentatively, D is TRBD1 (6 bases). V was pared by 0 bases and J by 0 bases, with 8 bases between. Per germline, CDR1 FNHDT and CDR2 SITEND (reference sequence). CDR3 length: 15 amino acids. This CDR3 is CASSIGQVNQDTQYF. CDR3 DNA, as far as it was read: TGTGCCAGCAGTATAGGACAGGTTAACCAAGAC.

The sample holds a few counts of this clone. Gene names are the mouse ones. The sequence runs out 4 residues before the end of the CDR3; the remainder is reconstructed from the germline J gene. The chain is built from TRBV3 and TRBJ1-4, with D perhaps matching TRBD1 (5 bases). Germline V CDR1 and CDR2: SNHLY, FYNGKV (reference sequence). The V gene lost 2 bases and the J gene lost 0 bases, with 7 bases spanning the gap. The CDR3 has 15 amino acids. The part of the CDR3 DNA that was read is TGTGCCAGCAGCTTATGGACAATTTCCAACGAA. Protein: CASSLWTISNE. The full-length CDR3 reads as CASSLWTISNERLFF.

A remark on this clone: Gene names are the mouse ones. The CDR3 is cut off 4 residues early in the read; its end comes from the germline J gene. J is TRBJ2-5 and V is TRBV19, with TRBD1 identical over 10 bases. The germline CDR1 and CDR2 sequences are FNHDT and SITEND (reference sequence). The CDR3 length is 14 residues. Partial CDR3 DNA: TGTGCCAGCAGTACGACAGGGGGCTGGGAC. Amino acid sequence: CASSTTGGWD. In full, the CDR3 reads CASSTTGGWDTQYF.

Concerning this clone itself: Gene names and germline refer to mouse. Read coverage stops 4 residues before the CDR3 terminus; the germline J gene supplies the remainder. The V call is TRBV13-3, the J call TRBJ1-2; tentative D call: TRBD1 (6 bases). The V end lost 6 bases, the J end lost 0 bases, and 12 bases lay between the germline ends. This CDR3 spans 14 amino acids. The germline V gene has CDR1 NNHDY and CDR2 SYVADS. CDR3 amino acids: CASKGTPANSDYTF. Incomplete CDR3 DNA: TGTGCCAGCAAAGGGACACCTGCAAACTCC.

This clone was seen a few times. Gene labels here are mouse ones. The read stops 4 residues short of the end of the CDR3; the missing end is completed from the germline J gene. This CDR3 is also generated by other DNA sequences in the sample. V usage is TRBV19 and J usage is TRBJ2-1; TRBD1 is a possible D gene (6 bases). In germline, CDR1 is FNHDT, CDR2 SITEND (reference sequence). V gave up 5 bases and J gave up 6 bases, with 12 bases separating them. The CDR3 consists of 13 residues. The CDR3 DNA, read in part, is TGTGCCAGCAGCCTACAGGGAGGTGCT. Translation gives CASSLQGGA. The full-length CDR3 reads as CASSLQGGAEQFF.

This clone occurred many times. The listed genes are named as in mouse. Read coverage stops 4 residues before the CDR3 terminus; the germline J gene supplies the remainder. The V gene is TRBV13-3, the J gene TRBJ1-4, with 10 bases matching TRBD1. Trimming cost V 4 bases and J 3 bases; bases outside gene matches: 6. The CDR3 is 16 amino acids. Germline CDR1 NNHDY, CDR2 SYVADS. CDR3 protein: CASSPPGQGTNERLFF. The sequenced CDR3 bases are TGTGCCAGCAGTCCCCCGGGACAGGGGACCAACGAA.

As for this clone: Gene names denote mouse genes. The CDR3 extends 4 residues past the end of the read, so its final part is completed from the germline J gene. This chain links TRBV13-3 with TRBJ2-1; 10 bases agree with TRBD2. Germline lookup yields CDR1 NNHDY and CDR2 SYVADS. Unmatched junction bases numbered 8, after V lost 2 bases and J lost 6 bases. The CDR3 runs to 16 residues. CDR3 bases read: TGTGCCAGCAGTGAAAGACTGGGGGGAGGGGGTGCT. Its protein is CASSERLGGGGA. Given in full, the CDR3 is CASSERLGGGGAEQFF.

This clone was seen more than once but under ten times. Mouse germline and gene names are used. The CDR3 end falls 4 residues outside the read, so it is completed with the germline J gene. The gene calls are TRBV13-1 and TRBJ2-4, with 9 bases matching TRBD1. The CDR3 has 14 amino acids. The germline gives CDR1 NSHNY, CDR2 SYGAGN. Incomplete CDR3 DNA: TGTGCCAGCAGATCCCGACAGGGGGAAAAC. Encoded protein: CASRSRQGEN. The whole CDR3 protein is CASRSRQGENTLYF.

This clone was seen a few times. Gene names and germline refer to mouse. Read sequence stops 4 residues before the CDR3 end, and the germline J gene provides the missing end. V and J are TRBV5 and TRBJ2-5; the D gene is possibly TRBD1 (6 bases). Germline V gene data show CDR1 as LGHNA and CDR2 as YNLKQL (reference sequence). Trimming took off 0 bases at V and 3 bases at J, with 10 bases between the two ends. The length of the CDR3 is 15 residues. The CDR3: CASSQEIQGQDTQYF. CDR3 bases read: TGTGCCAGCAGCCAAGAAATACAGGGTCAAGAC.

About this clone itself: These gene names are mouse names. The CDR3 loop reads CTCSEPTGNERLFF. CDR3 DNA, as far as it was read: TGCACCTGCAGTGAGCCGACAGGGAACGAA. V gene TRBV1 combines with J gene TRBJ1-4; 7 nucleotides align to TRBD1. The sequence runs out 4 residues before the end of the CDR3; the remainder is reconstructed from the germline J gene. This CDR3 comprises 14 residues. Losses at the gene ends were 4 bases for V and 5 bases for J; bases not matched to a gene: 4. Germline CDR1 reads NSQYPW; CDR2 reads LRSPGD (reference sequence).

With regard to this clone: These gene names are mouse names. The missing CDR3 end, 4 residues past where the read stops, is filled in from the germline J gene. V is TRBV19 and J is TRBJ1-4, with a weak D call TRBD1 (5 bases). This CDR3 contains 13 residues. CDR1 FNHDT and CDR2 SITEND come from the germline V gene (reference sequence). CDR3 residues: CASSIPGSERLFF. CDR3 DNA, as far as it was read: TGTGCCAGCAGTATCCCAGGGAGCGAA.

With respect to this clone: The genes are named according to mouse. The CDR3 goes on 4 residues after the read ends, and that part is filled in from the germline J gene. The V gene is TRBV31, the J gene TRBJ1-2; TRBD1 matches at 9 bases. Per germline, CDR1 GKSSPN and CDR2 SITVG. V shed 5 bases, J shed 1 base, and the junction held 5 bases outside the gene matches. CDR3 length: 14 amino acids. The CDR3 protein is CAWGQGQGNSDYTF. CDR3 DNA (partial): TGTGCCTGGGGTCAGGGACAGGGAAACTCC.

A note on this clone: The genes are named according to mouse. The read terminates 4 residues ahead of where the CDR3 ends, so the germline J gene completes it. The chain carries TRBV13-1 and TRBJ1-2; 7 nucleotides align to TRBD1. From germline, CDR1 is NSHNY and CDR2 SYGAGN. The CDR3 extends over 15 amino acids. V shed 0 bases, J shed 0 bases, and the junction held 2 bases outside the gene matches. The CDR3 is CASSDVGQTNSDYTF. The sequenced CDR3 bases are TGTGCCAGCAGTGATGTGGGACAGACAAACTCC.

Of note for this clone: The genes are named according to mouse. The CDR3 end lies 4 residues beyond the end of the read and is filled in from the germline J gene. The J gene is TRBJ2-1, the V gene TRBV19; 9 bases are shared with TRBD1. CDR1 FNHDT and CDR2 SITEND come from the germline V gene (reference sequence). The CDR3 loop spans 13 amino acids. CDR3 DNA (partial): TGTGCCAGCAGTGGGACAGGGAGAGCT. The encoded protein is CASSGTGRA. The whole CDR3 region reads CASSGTGRAEQFF.

This clone was counted many times. All gene names here are mouse names. The sequence runs out 4 residues before the end of the CDR3; the remainder is reconstructed from the germline J gene. V gene TRBV13-3 combines with J gene TRBJ1-2, with 10 bases that match TRBD1. J lost 3 bases, V lost 0 bases, and 5 bases had no gene match. Germline V gene sequence: CDR1 NNHDY, CDR2 SYVADS. The CDR3 extends over 16 amino acids. CDR3 DNA, as far as it was read: TGTGCCAGCAGTGATGTCCGGGACAGGGGTGACTCC. As protein: CASSDVRDRGDS. The full CDR3 is CASSDVRDRGDSDYTF.